These T cell receptor beta chains were read from a single sample in a study of T cells in Graves' hyperthyroidism and ophthalmopathy. TCRdb redid the calling of the multiplex PCR reads with MiXCR, one entry per CDR3 protein. The repertoire holds more than 500,000 distinct CDR3 sequences, with about 16% as singletons. The specimen was blood. Receptors were obtained from a woman aged 25 to 39 with Graves' ophthalmopathy. CDR3s include the opening cysteine and the closing phenylalanine or tryptophan.

>TRBV3-1
CASSQDGIARYNEQFF
>TRBV19
CASSIGGLAGDTQYF
>TRBV12-3/TRBV12-4
CASRGQMNTEAFF
>TRBV6-1
CASSDRLLNDQPQHF
>TRBV6-2/TRBV6-3
CASSRQEVSNQPQHF
>TRBV28
CASSFSWGFSPLHF
>TRBV7-3
CASSLTGTSGSRELFF
>TRBV3-1
CASSQAAGGPVNTQYF
>TRBV7-3
CASSHYNTGELFF
>TRBV18
CASSLGTFGNTIYF
>TRBV5-8
CASSGPERNTIYF
>TRBV20-1
CSASMLAGGKFREQFF
>TRBV20-1
CSAGADPGGAYEQYF
>TRBV15
CATSRVEASGTSYNEQFF
>TRBV20-1
CSASFTPNEQFF
>TRBV7-8
CASSYGTTNEQFF
>TRBV3-1
CASSQEDRTNEKLFF
>TRBV29-1
CSVSGTGELFF
>TRBV29-1
CSAWGGRGLDTEAFF
>TRBV4-1
CASSRKGRGQINTEAFF
>TRBV7-9
CASSLGQSVNTEAFF
>TRBV29-1
CSVETPRTTDTQYF
>TRBV14
CASSQDTGRPYNEQFF
>TRBV12-3/TRBV12-4
CASSGTGGNQPQHF
>TRBV12-3/TRBV12-4
CASSLKVYEQYF
>TRBV3-1
CASSQSPWTSGRGVNEQFF
>TRBV6-2/TRBV6-3
CASRKLAGMDTQYF
>TRBV4-2
CASSLGPGSYNEQFF
>TRBV7-3
CASSLTYLADTQYF
>TRBV7-3
CASSLISGIQETQYF